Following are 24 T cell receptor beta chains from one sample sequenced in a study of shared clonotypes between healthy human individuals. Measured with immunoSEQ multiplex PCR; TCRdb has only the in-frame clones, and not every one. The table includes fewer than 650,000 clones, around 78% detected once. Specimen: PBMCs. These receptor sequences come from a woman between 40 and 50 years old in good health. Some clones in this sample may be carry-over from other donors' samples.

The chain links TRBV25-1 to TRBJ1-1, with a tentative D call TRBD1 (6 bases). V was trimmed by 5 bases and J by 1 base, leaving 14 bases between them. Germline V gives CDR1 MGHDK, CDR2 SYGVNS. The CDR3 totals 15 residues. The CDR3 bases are TGTGCCAGCAGTTCCGGGACAAGAACGAACACTGAAGCTTTCTTT. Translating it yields CASSSGTRTNTEAFF.

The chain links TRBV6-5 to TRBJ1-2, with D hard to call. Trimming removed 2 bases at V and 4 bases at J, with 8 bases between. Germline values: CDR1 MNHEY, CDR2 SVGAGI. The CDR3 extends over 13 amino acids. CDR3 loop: CASSYGQSYGYTF. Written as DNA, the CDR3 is TGTGCCAGCAGTTACGGGCAGAGCTATGGCTACACCTTC.

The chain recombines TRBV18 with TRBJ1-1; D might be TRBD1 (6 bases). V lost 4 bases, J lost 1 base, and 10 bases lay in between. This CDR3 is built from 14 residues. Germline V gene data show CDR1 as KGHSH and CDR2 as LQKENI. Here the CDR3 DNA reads TGTGCCAGCTCACGACCGACAGGGAACACTGAAGCTTTCTTT. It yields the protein CASSRPTGNTEAFF.

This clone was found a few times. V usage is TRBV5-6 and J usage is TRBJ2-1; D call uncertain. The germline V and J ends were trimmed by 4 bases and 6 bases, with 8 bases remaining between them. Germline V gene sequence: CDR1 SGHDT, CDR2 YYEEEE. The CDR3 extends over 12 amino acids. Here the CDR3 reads CASSANANEQFF. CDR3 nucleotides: TGTGCCAGCAGCGCGAATGCCAATGAGCAGTTCTTC. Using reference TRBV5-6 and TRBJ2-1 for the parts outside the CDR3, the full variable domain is DAGVTQSPTHLIKTRGQQVTLRCSPKSGHDTVSWYQQALGQGPQFIFQYYEEEERQRGNFPDRFSGHQFPNYSSELNVNALLLGDSALYLCASSANANEQFFGPGTRLTVL.

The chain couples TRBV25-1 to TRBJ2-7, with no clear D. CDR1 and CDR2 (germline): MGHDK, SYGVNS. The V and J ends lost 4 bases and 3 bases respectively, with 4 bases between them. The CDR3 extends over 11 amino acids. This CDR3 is CASSGSYEQYF. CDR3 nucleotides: TGTGCCAGCAGTGGGAGCTACGAGCAGTACTTC.

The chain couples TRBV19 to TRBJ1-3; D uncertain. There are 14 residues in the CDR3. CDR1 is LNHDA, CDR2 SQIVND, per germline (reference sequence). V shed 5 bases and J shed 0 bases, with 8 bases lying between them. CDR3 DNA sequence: TGTGCCAGTAGTCCCTCCAGCTCTGGAAACACCATATATTTT. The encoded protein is CASSPSSSGNTIYF.

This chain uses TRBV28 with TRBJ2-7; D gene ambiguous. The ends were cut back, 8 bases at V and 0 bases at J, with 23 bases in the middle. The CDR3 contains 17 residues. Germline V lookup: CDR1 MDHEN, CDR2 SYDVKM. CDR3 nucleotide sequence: TGTGCCAGCTGTATTACCCCTCTAGGGAAGAGCTCCTACGAGCAGTACTTC. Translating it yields CASCITPLGKSSYEQYF.

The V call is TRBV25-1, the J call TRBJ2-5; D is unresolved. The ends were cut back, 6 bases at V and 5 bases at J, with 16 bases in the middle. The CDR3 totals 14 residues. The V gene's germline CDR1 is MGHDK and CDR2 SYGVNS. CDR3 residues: CASSEDASYETQYF. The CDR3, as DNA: TGTGCCAGCAGCGAAGACGCGTCCTATGAGACCCAGTACTTC.

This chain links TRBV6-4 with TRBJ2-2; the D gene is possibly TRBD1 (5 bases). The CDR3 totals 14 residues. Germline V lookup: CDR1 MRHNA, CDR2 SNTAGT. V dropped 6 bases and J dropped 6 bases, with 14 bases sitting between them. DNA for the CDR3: TGTGCCAGCAGCAGGGCCATGGCTTCCGGGGAGCTGTTTTTT. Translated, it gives CASSRAMASGELFF.

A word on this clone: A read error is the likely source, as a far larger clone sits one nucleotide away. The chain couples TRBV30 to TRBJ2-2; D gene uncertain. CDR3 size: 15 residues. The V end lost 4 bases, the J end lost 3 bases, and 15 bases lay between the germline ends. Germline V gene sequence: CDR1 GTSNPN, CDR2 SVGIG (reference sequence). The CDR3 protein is CAWILVGLDTGELFF. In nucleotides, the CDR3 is TGTGCCTGGATATTAGTGGGTCTTGACACCGGGGAGCTGTTTTTT.

The CDR3 nucleotides read TGTGCCAGCAGCCAAGACGAGCGGTATGTGACAGATACGCAGTATTTT. Its translation: CASSQDERYVTDTQYF. The chain couples TRBV4-2 to TRBJ2-3, with TRBD2 as a possible D gene (5 bases). Trimming took off 0 bases at V and 3 bases at J, with 13 bases between the two ends. CDR3 size: 16 residues. The germline V gene encodes CDR1 LGHNA and CDR2 YNFKEQ.

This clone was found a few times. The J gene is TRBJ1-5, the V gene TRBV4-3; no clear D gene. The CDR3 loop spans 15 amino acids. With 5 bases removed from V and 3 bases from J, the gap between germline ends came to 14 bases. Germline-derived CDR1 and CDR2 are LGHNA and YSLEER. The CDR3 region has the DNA TGCGCCAGCAGCGCAAGTGTGGGCTTCAATCAGCCCCAGCATTTT. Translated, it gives CASSASVGFNQPQHF.

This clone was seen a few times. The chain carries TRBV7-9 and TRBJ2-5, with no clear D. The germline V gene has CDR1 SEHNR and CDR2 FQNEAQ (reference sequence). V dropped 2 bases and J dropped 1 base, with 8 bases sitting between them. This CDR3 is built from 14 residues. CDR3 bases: TGTGCCAGCAGCTTACGACGGACCCAAGAGACCCAGTACTTC. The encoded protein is CASSLRRTQETQYF.

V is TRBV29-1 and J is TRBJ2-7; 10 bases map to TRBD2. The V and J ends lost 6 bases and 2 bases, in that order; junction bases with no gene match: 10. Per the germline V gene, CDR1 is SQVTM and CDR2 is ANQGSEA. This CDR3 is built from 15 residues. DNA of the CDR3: TGCAGCGTCCGCACAACTAGCGGGGCGACCTACGAGCAGTACTTC. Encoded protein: CSVRTTSGATYEQYF.

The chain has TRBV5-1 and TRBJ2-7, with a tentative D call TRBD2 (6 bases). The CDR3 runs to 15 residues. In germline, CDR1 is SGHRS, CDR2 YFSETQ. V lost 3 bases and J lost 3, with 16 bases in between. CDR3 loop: CASSWGTGLHYEQYF. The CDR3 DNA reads TGCGCCAGCAGCTGGGGGACTGGACTCCACTACGAGCAGTACTTC. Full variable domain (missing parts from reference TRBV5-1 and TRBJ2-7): KAGVTQTPRYLIKTRGQQVTLSCSPISGHRSVSWYQQTPGQGLQFLFEYFSETQRNKGNFPGRFSGRQFSNSRSEMNVSTLELGDSALYLCASSWGTGLHYEQYFGPGTRLTVT.

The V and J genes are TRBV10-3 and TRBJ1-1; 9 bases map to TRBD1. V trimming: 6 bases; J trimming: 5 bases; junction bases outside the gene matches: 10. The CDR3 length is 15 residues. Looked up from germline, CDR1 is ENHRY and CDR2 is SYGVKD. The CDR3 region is CAIRARDRVKTEAFF. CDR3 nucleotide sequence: TGTGCCATCAGGGCCCGGGACAGGGTTAAGACTGAAGCTTTCTTT.

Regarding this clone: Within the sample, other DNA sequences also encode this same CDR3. Here the CDR3 reads CASSSTVNTEAFF. CDR3 DNA: TGTGCCAGTAGCTCGACAGTGAACACTGAAGCTTTCTTT. The V gene is TRBV19, the J gene TRBJ1-1; perhaps TRBD1 as D (5 bases). Germline V gene sequence: CDR1 LNHDA, CDR2 SQIVND (reference sequence). V dropped 6 bases and J dropped 0 bases, with 8 bases sitting between them. The CDR3 is 13 residues long.

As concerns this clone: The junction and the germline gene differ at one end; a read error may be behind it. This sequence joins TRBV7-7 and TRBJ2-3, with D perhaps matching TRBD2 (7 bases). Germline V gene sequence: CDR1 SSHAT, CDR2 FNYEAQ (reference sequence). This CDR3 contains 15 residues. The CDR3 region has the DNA TGTGCTAGCAGCTCTGGGACCGGGGGGCCAGATACGCAGTATTTT. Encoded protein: CASSSGTGGPDTQYF. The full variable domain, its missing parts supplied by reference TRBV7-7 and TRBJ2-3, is GAGVSQSPRYKVTKRGQDVTLRCDPISSHATLYWYQQALGQGPEFLTYFNYEAQPDKSGLPSDRFSAERPEGSISTLTIQRTEQRDSAMYRCASSSGTGGPDTQYFGPGTRLTVL.

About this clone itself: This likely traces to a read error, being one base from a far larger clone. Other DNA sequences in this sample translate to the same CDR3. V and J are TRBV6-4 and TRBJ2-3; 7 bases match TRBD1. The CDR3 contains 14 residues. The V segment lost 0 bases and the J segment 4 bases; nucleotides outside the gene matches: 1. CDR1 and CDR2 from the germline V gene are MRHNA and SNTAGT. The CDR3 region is CASSDSTGADTQYF. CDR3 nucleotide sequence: TGTGCCAGCAGTGACTCCACAGGGGCAGATACGCAGTATTTT.

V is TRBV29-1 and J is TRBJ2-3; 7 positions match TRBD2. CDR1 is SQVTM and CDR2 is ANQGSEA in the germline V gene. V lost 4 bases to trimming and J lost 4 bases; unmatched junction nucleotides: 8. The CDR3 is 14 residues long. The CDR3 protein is CSVVGGRGADTQYF. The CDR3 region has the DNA TGCAGCGTTGTTGGCGGGAGAGGGGCAGATACGCAGTATTTT.

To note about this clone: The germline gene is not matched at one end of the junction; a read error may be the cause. The CDR3 region is CTSSRRPLLETQYF. Here the CDR3 DNA reads TGTACCAGCAGCCGACGGCCGCTTTTGGAGACCCAGTACTTC. The chain couples TRBV6-5 to TRBJ2-5, with no clear D. CDR3 length equals 14 residues. CDR1 MNHEY and CDR2 SVGAGI come from the germline V gene.

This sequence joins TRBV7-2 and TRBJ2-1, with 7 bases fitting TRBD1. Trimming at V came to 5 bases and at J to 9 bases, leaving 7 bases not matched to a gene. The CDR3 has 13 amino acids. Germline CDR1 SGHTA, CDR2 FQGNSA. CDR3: CASSPRQGGEQFF. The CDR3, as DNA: TGTGCCAGCAGCCCGCGACAGGGCGGTGAGCAGTTCTTC.

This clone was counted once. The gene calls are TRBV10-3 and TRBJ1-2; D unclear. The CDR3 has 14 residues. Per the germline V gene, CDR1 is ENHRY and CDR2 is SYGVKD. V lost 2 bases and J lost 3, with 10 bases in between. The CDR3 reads CAISEGFLHYGYTF. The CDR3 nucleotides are TGTGCCATCAGTGAGGGGTTCCTTCACTATGGCTACACCTTC.

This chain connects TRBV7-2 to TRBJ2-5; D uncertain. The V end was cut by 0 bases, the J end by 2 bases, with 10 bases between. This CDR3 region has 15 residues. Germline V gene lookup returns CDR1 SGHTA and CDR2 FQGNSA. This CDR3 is CASSLASTAQETQYF. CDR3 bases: TGTGCCAGCAGCTTAGCGTCCACAGCTCAAGAGACCCAGTACTTC.